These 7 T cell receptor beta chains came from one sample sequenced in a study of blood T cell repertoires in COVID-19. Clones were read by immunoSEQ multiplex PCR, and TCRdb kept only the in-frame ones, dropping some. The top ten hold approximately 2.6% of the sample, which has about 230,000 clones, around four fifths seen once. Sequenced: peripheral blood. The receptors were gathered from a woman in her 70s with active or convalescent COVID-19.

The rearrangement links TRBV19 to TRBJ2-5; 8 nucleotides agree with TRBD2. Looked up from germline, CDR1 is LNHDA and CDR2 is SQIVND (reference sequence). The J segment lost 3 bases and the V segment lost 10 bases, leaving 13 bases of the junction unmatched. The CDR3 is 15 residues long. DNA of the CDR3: TGTGCCACTTCTCCTGGCGGGGGGCGCGAAGAGACCCAGTACTTC. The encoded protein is CATSPGGGREETQYF.

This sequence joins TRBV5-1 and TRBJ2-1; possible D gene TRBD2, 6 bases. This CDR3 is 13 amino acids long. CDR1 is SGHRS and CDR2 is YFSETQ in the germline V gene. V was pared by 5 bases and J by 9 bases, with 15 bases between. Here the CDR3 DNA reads TGCGCCAGCAGTTCCTCGGTGGAGGGTGAGCAGTTCTTC. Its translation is CASSSSVEGEQFF.

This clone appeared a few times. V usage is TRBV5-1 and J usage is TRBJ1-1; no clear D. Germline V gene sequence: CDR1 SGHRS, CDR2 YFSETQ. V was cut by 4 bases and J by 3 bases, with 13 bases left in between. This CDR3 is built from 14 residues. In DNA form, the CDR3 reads TGCGCCAGCAGCCTACGCCCGGTAGACACTGAAGCTTTCTTT. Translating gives CASSLRPVDTEAFF.

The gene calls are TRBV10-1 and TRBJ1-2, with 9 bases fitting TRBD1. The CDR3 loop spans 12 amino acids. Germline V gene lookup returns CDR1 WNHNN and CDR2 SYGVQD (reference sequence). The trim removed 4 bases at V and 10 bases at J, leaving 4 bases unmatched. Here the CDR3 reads CASSGTGEAYTF. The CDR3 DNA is TGCGCCAGCAGTGGGACAGGGGAAGCCTACACCTTC.

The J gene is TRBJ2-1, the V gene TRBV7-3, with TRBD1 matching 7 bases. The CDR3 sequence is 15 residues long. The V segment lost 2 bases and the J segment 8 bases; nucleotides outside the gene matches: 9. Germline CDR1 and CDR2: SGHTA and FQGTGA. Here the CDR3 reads CASSLGQGVFYEQFF. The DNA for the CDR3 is TGTGCCAGCAGCTTAGGGCAGGGGGTTTTCTATGAGCAGTTCTTC.

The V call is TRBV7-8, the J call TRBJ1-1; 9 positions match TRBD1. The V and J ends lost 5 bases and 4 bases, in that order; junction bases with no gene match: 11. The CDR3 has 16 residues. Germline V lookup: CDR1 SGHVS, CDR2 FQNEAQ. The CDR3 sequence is CASSPNFGTGTTEAFF. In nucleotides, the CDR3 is TGTGCCAGCAGCCCGAATTTCGGGACAGGGACCACTGAAGCTTTCTTT.

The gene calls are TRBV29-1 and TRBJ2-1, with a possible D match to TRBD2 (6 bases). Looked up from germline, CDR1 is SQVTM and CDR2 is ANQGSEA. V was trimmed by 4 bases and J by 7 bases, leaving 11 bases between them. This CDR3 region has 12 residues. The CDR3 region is CSVARGMNEQFF. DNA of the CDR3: TGCAGCGTTGCGCGGGGTATGAATGAGCAGTTCTTC.